A selection of T cell receptor beta chains follows, all from one sample in a study of beta chain features in type 1 diabetes. Repertoires were generated with immunoSEQ multiplex PCR, while TCRdb's copy carries only in-frame clones and drops some. The data hold about 120,000 clones, with roughly 15% observed a single time. The sequenced sample consisted of central memory CD4+ T cells from blood. These receptors were obtained from a man aged 25 to 40 with type 1 diabetes. The CDR3 runs from the conserved cysteine through the conserved F or W. A D gene is named only where the DNA matches it firmly. Size is stated for part of the rows, as once, few or many counts, or as a class when the clone is expanded.

few | TRBJ2-3 | 15 | TRBV15 | TRBD2 | TGTGCCACCAGCAGGCGGGGGGGCCGGGGAGATACGCAGTATTTT | CATSRRGGRGDTQYF
- | TRBJ2-6 | 17 | TRBV11-3 | TRBD1 | TGTGCCAGCAGCTTAACGTGGACAGGGTCTGGGGCCAACGTCCTGACTTTC | CASSLTWTGSGANVLTF
few | TRBJ2-6 | 15 | TRBV7-2 | - | TGTGCCAGCACCGTACAACTCTCTGGGGCCAACGTCCTGACTTTC | CASTVQLSGANVLTF
- | TRBJ2-1 | 15 | TRBV27 | TRBD1 | TGTGCCAGCAGTCAGGGACAGGGGGTGTACAATGAGCAGTTCTTC | CASSQGQGVYNEQFF
few | TRBJ1-2 | 12 | TRBV6-1 | - | TGTGCCAGCAGTGATAGGGCCTATGGCTACACCTTC | CASSDRAYGYTF
- | TRBJ1-3 | 13 | TRBV7-2 | - | TGTGCCAGCAGCTTACAGGGTCGGAACACCATATATTTT | CASSLQGRNTIYF
few | TRBJ1-6 | 14 | TRBV7-3 | - | TGTGCCAGCAGCTTAGGCAGGGAGGGTTCACCCCTCCACTTT | CASSLGREGSPLHF
- | TRBJ2-2 | 15 | TRBV5-1 | TRBD2 | TGCGCCAGCCGGGGTACTAGCGGAGTCACCGGGGAGCTGTTTTTT | CASRGTSGVTGELFF
many | TRBJ2-1 | 15 | TRBV4-3 | - | TGCGCCAGCAGCCAAGAAGGGGGGGCCAGGAATGAGCAGTTCTTC | CASSQEGGARNEQFF
- | TRBJ1-4 | 13 | TRBV2 | - | TGTGCCAGCAGTGAATTTGGTAATGAAAAACTGTTTTTT | CASSEFGNEKLFF
few | TRBJ2-3 | 17 | TRBV7-9 | TRBD2 | TGTGCCAGCAGCCCCCTCGGCGGGGGGGGCAGCACAGATACGCAGTATTTT | CASSPLGGGGSTDTQYF
few | TRBJ2-7 | 12 | TRBV28 | - | TGTGCCAGCAGCAAACAGAGCTACGAGCAGTACTTC | CASSKQSYEQYF
few | TRBJ2-3 | 12 | TRBV5-4 | - | TGTGCCAGCAGCTTTGGCACAGATACGCAGTATTTT | CASSFGTDTQYF
few | TRBJ2-1 | 15 | TRBV4-3 | TRBD2 | TGCGCCAGCAGCCAAGAGCGGACTAGCGGGAGATCCAGGTTCTTC | CASSQERTSGRSRFF
- | TRBJ1-4 | 17 | TRBV19 | TRBD1 | TGTGCCAGTAGTTTCGGACAGGGGGCGTCTGGTAATGAAAAACTGTTTTTT | CASSFGQGASGNEKLFF
few | TRBJ2-2 | 13 | TRBV7-3 | - | TGTGCCAGCAGCCCCCGGAAGGAAGGGGAGCTGTTTTTT | CASSPRKEGELFF
few | TRBJ1-6 | 15 | TRBV6-6 | TRBD1 | TGTGCCAGCAGTTACCCGACAGGGAATAATTCACCCCTCCACTTT | CASSYPTGNNSPLHF